The present T cell receptor (beta chain) was sequenced within a study of blood T cell repertoires in COVID-19. The CDR3 loop spans 15 amino acids. V shed 4 bases, J shed 9 bases, and the junction held 8 bases outside the gene matches. CDR1 MGHDK and CDR2 SYGVNS come from the germline V gene. Repertoires were generated with immunoSEQ multiplex PCR, while TCRdb's copy carries only in-frame clones and drops some. The table shows 120,000 to 150,000 clones, with about 80% occurring only once. Sequenced material: peripheral blood. V and J are TRBV25-1 and TRBJ2-1, with 11 bases lining up with TRBD2. This receptor was identified in a human donor in a cohort sampled during active COVID-19. CDR3: CASSAPGLAAFEQFF. The CDR3 DNA is TGTGCCAGCAGTGCGCCGGGACTAGCGGCATTTGAGCAGTTCTTC. Combining the CDR3 with reference TRBV25-1 and TRBJ2-1 gives the whole variable domain EADIYQTPRYLVIGTGKKITLECSQTMGHDKMYWYQQDPGMELHLIHYSYGVNSTEKGDLSSESTVSRIRTEHFPLTLESARPSHTSQYLCASSAPGLAAFEQFFGPGTRLTVL.